These 20 T cell receptor beta chains were all obtained from the same sample, sequenced in a study of beta chain features in type 1 diabetes. Study-wide points: TCRB CDR3 length was moderately but significantly reduced in all four CD4+ subsets of Type 1 diabetes patients.

For these TCRs, the target antigens are not known. Reverse transcription of all isolated RNA meant that expressed TCRB transcripts were sequenced. Clones were sequenced by immunoSEQ multiplex PCR, and TCRdb holds only the in-frame ones, with some missing. The repertoire consists of approximately 50,000 clones, with about 40% occurring once and the leading ten covering approximately 1.3%. The sample comprised Tregs from blood. These receptors all come from a young man with type 1 diabetes.

The chain is built from TRBV7-2 and TRBJ1-1; possible D gene TRBD1, 5 bases. V was shortened by 5 bases and J by 1 base, with 11 bases between the two germline ends. CDR3 size: 14 residues. Looked up from germline, CDR1 is SGHTA and CDR2 is FQGNSA. The CDR3 bases are TGTGCCAGCAGCCAGGGACTCCAGAACACTGAAGCTTTCTTT. Residues: CASSQGLQNTEAFF.

The rearrangement links TRBV18 to TRBJ1-1; 9 nucleotides match TRBD1. The V and J ends lost 6 bases and 0 bases, in that order; junction bases with no gene match: 11. This CDR3 is 17 amino acids long. Germline V lookup: CDR1 KGHSH, CDR2 LQKENI. The CDR3 protein is CASSQGQGTFMNTEAFF. DNA of the CDR3: TGTGCCAGCTCCCAGGGACAGGGCACTTTCATGAACACTGAAGCTTTCTTT.

This clone was observed a handful of times. The J gene is TRBJ1-5, the V gene TRBV19; 8 bases fit TRBD1. This CDR3 comprises 13 residues. Per germline, CDR1 LNHDA and CDR2 SQIVND (reference sequence). After removal of 8 bases from V and 7 bases from J, the junction contained 7 bases not matched to a gene. CDR3 residues: CASGQGLEQPQHF. DNA for the CDR3: TGTGCCAGTGGACAGGGTCTTGAGCAGCCCCAGCATTTT.

The chain employs TRBV6-1 and TRBJ2-1; possibly TRBD2 for D (6 bases). V dropped 4 bases and J dropped 0 bases, with 16 bases sitting between them. The CDR3 extends over 17 amino acids. The germline CDR1 and CDR2 sequences are MNHNS and SASEGT. The CDR3 protein is CASSGASARISYNEQFF. The CDR3 DNA sequence: TGTGCCAGCAGTGGGGCTAGCGCACGAATCTCCTACAATGAGCAGTTCTTC.

V gene TRBV5-1 combines with J gene TRBJ2-7; 10 nucleotides align to TRBD2. Trimming removed 4 bases from V and 5 bases from J; junction bases left unmatched: 9. The germline V gene encodes CDR1 SGHRS and CDR2 YFSETQ. This CDR3 comprises 15 residues. Here the CDR3 reads CASSPGLAGDDEQYF. CDR3 in DNA: TGCGCCAGCAGCCCGGGGCTAGCGGGAGACGACGAGCAGTACTTC.

This chain connects TRBV7-2 to TRBJ2-1; tentative D call: TRBD1 (5 bases). Germline V gives CDR1 SGHTA, CDR2 FQGNSA. The CDR3 extends over 15 amino acids. V lost 2 bases and J lost 4, with 12 bases in between. DNA of the CDR3: TGTGCCAGCAGCTTAAGAGGACAAGTTTACAATGAGCAGTTCTTC. It yields the protein CASSLRGQVYNEQFF.

This clone has just one count. The V call is TRBV15, the J call TRBJ2-3, with 8 nucleotides matching TRBD1. The trim removed 0 bases at V and 3 bases at J, leaving 14 bases unmatched. The CDR3 spans 19 residues. The germline gives CDR1 LNHNV, CDR2 YYDKDF (reference sequence). The CDR3: CATSRDRRTGTPGTDTQYF. DNA of the CDR3: TGTGCCACCAGCAGAGACCGGCGGACAGGGACCCCCGGAACAGATACGCAGTATTTT.

In its sample, this clone was seen a few times. V and J are TRBV5-1 and TRBJ2-3; a weak D match, TRBD1 (5 bases). This CDR3 comprises 15 residues. Trimming stripped 0 bases from V and 2 bases from J, with 10 bases between. The V gene's germline CDR1 is SGHRS and CDR2 YFSETQ. The CDR3 region is CASSLVFRDTDTQYF. The CDR3 region has the DNA TGCGCCAGCAGCTTGGTCTTCAGGGACACAGATACGCAGTATTTT.

This sequence joins TRBV28 and TRBJ2-7; no reliable D call. The germline V and J ends were trimmed by 1 base and 0 bases, with 7 bases remaining between them. The CDR3 totals 14 residues. Germline loops: CDR1 MDHEN, CDR2 SYDVKM. CDR3 in amino acids: CASSLSTSSYEQYF. The CDR3 DNA sequence: TGTGCCAGCAGTTTATCAACCAGCTCCTACGAGCAGTACTTC. Drawing the rest from reference TRBV28 and TRBJ2-7, the complete variable domain is DVKVTQSSRYLVKRTGEKVFLECVQDMDHENMFWYRQDPGLGLRLIYFSYDVKMKEKGDIPEGYSVSREKKERFSLILESASTNQTSMYLCASSLSTSSYEQYFGPGTRLTVT.

The gene calls are TRBV19 and TRBJ2-5, with D possibly being TRBD2 (7 bases). CDR3 size: 14 residues. In germline, CDR1 is LNHDA, CDR2 SQIVND (reference sequence). The V end lost 3 bases, the J end lost 3 bases, and 11 bases lay between the germline ends. CDR3 sequence (DNA): TGTGCCAGTAGTATCACAGGGAGGGAAGAGACCCAGTACTTC. This translates into CASSITGREETQYF. Full variable domain (remainder filled in from reference TRBV19 and TRBJ2-5): DGGITQSPKYLFRKEGQNVTLSCEQNLNHDAMYWYRQDPGQGLRLIYYSQIVNDFQKGDIAEGYSVSREKKESFPLTVTSAQKNPTAFYLCASSITGREETQYFGPGTRLLVL.

V is TRBV5-1 and J is TRBJ2-7; tentatively, D is TRBD1 (5 bases). The CDR3 loop spans 14 amino acids. Trimming stripped 0 bases from V and 5 bases from J, with 12 bases between. Germline V gene sequence: CDR1 SGHRS, CDR2 YFSETQ. The CDR3 spells CASSLAFGAHEQYF. CDR3 nucleotides: TGCGCCAGCAGCTTGGCCTTTGGGGCCCACGAGCAGTACTTC.

The V call is TRBV28, the J call TRBJ2-7; weak D call: TRBD1 (6 bases). CDR1 is MDHEN, CDR2 SYDVKM, per germline. Trimming cost V 4 bases and J 6 bases, with 10 bases left between them. The CDR3 sequence is 12 residues long. CDR3 loop: CASSSGQTEQYF. The CDR3 nucleotides read TGTGCCAGCAGTTCGGGACAAACCGAGCAGTACTTC.

The V call is TRBV7-8, the J call TRBJ2-2, with 11 nucleotides matching TRBD2. V lost 1 base to trimming and J lost 1 base; unmatched junction nucleotides: 2. Germline V CDR1 and CDR2: SGHVS, FQNEAQ. This CDR3 region has 17 residues. The CDR3 here is CASSLGTSGLNTGELFF. As DNA, the CDR3 is TGTGCCAGCAGCTTAGGGACTAGCGGGTTGAACACCGGGGAGCTGTTTTTT.

The chain uses TRBV28 and TRBJ2-5, with TRBD1 matching over 9 bases. The J call could be wrong; TRBJ2-7 is a better fit for the DNA end. The CDR3 spans 16 residues. Per germline, CDR1 MDHEN and CDR2 SYDVKM. The CDR3 sequence: CASSPIGQGRTYEQYF. CDR3 DNA sequence: TGTGCCAGCAGCCCAATTGGACAGGGGCGAACCTACGAGCAGTACTTC.

The rearrangement uses TRBV23-1 and TRBJ2-3; perhaps TRBD2 as D (6 bases). TRBV23-1 is known as an ORF, though its function is uncertain. The germline V and J ends were trimmed by 4 bases and 5 bases, with 22 bases remaining between them. This CDR3 has 17 amino acids. Here the CDR3 DNA reads TGCGCCAGCAGTCCAACGTGGGGGGAGAGTGCGGGAGATACGCAGTATTTT. Translation gives CASSPTWGESAGDTQYF.

J is TRBJ1-4 and V is TRBV30; TRBD1 matches 8 bases. Trimming cost V 0 bases and J 10 bases; bases outside gene matches: 10. This CDR3 region has 15 residues. Germline CDR1 is GTSNPN and CDR2 is SVGIG (reference sequence). The CDR3 reads CAWSVLGQVQGKLFF. The CDR3 nucleotides read TGTGCCTGGAGTGTACTGGGACAGGTACAGGGAAAACTGTTTTTT.

The genes are TRBV15 and TRBJ1-1; maybe TRBD1 (5 bases). CDR3 length equals 17 residues. V was pared by 3 bases and J by 3 bases, with 20 bases between. Germline CDR1 is LNHNV and CDR2 is YYDKDF (reference sequence). CDR3 sequence: CATSSGGAIDRDTEAFF. The CDR3 DNA is TGTGCCACCAGCAGTGGCGGGGCCATCGATCGGGACACTGAAGCTTTCTTT.

This clone was seen only a few times. The chain couples TRBV5-4 to TRBJ2-3, with no clear D. Trimming shortened V by 1 base and J by 2 bases, and 8 bases separated the two germline ends. This CDR3 spans 14 amino acids. Germline V gives CDR1 SGHNT, CDR2 YYREEE (reference sequence). In nucleotides, the CDR3 is TGTGCCAGCAGCTTGTACAGATCCACAGATACGCAGTATTTT. It codes for CASSLYRSTDTQYF.

This clone was seen once. This rearrangement joins TRBV19 to TRBJ1-5, with no clear D. The CDR3 loop spans 15 amino acids. CDR1 and CDR2 (germline): LNHDA, SQIVND (reference sequence). Trimming removed 3 bases at V and 2 bases at J, with 11 bases between. The CDR3 here is CASSIPGFGNQPQHF. The CDR3 nucleotides are TGTGCCAGTAGTATCCCGGGGTTTGGCAATCAGCCCCAGCATTTT. Complete variable domain (other parts from reference TRBV19 and TRBJ1-5): DGGITQSPKYLFRKEGQNVTLSCEQNLNHDAMYWYRQDPGQGLRLIYYSQIVNDFQKGDIAEGYSVSREKKESFPLTVTSAQKNPTAFYLCASSIPGFGNQPQHFGDGTRLSIL.

There are many counts of this clone. CDR3 protein: CASSYSAGEDEKLFF. DNA for the CDR3: TGTGCCAGCAGTTACTCGGCAGGGGAAGATGAAAAACTGTTTTTT. The rearrangement uses TRBV6-5 and TRBJ1-4; D may be TRBD1 (6 bases). Deletions cut 0 bases from V and 6 bases from J, with 11 bases between. CDR3 length equals 15 residues. CDR1 and CDR2 from the germline V gene are MNHEY and SVGAGI.